The T cell receptor beta chain described here comes from a study of shared clonotypes between healthy human individuals. Notes on this clone: Its cognate antigen is unknown.

General study findings and limits: Researchers found naive subsets generally carried larger estimated richness than memory subsets.

Genomic DNA from each subset was divided evenly over several immunoSEQ plates. Libraries were prepared by immunoSEQ multiplex PCR; TCRdb keeps only in-frame clonotypes and omits some of them. This table holds about 2,500,000 clones, around 90% found once. Sequenced material: naive CD4+ T cells sorted from blood. The subset here: CD45RA+ positively selected. This receptor was identified in a man in his late teens or twenties in good health.

CDR3 in amino acids: CASGRAAHNEQFF. The CDR3 DNA reads as TGTGCCAGCGGGAGGGCCGCCCACAATGAGCAGTTCTTC. The V gene is TRBV9, the J gene TRBJ2-1; 7 bases are a match to TRBD2. V lost 7 bases to trimming and J lost 5 bases; unmatched junction nucleotides: 6. Germline CDR1 reads SGDLS; CDR2 reads YYNGEE. The CDR3 has 13 residues.